This section outlines one T cell receptor beta chain sequence together with its context. Which cohort a participant joined came from the clinical history participants gave. Recovered status applied to Cohort 3 donors who had two consecutive negative PCRs. It also applied to those with clearance or with symptom resolution. As handled by the study authors: It was from reference gene primer amplification that nucleated cell counts were estimated. TCRdb's copy holds only in-frame clones and misses some; the assay was immunoSEQ multiplex PCR. D and trimming come from the DNA, and the V and J calls and clone size come from that table. The table records more than 350,000 clones, around nine tenths of them present only once. The sample belongs to a study of blood T cell repertoires in COVID-19. The wider study: Specimens from acute and convalescent COVID-19 originated in the United States, Italy and Spain.

The CDR3 has 15 amino acids. V was pared by 0 bases and J by 2 bases, with 4 bases of the junction left unmatched. CDR1 is MNHEY and CDR2 is SVGAGI in the germline V gene. The sequenced sample was PBMCs or T cells enriched from blood (not recorded which). The TCR was taken from a woman aged 50 to 65 who had recovered from COVID-19. The chain has TRBV6-5 and TRBJ2-7, with 7 bases that match TRBD2. The CDR3 region has the DNA TGTGCCAGCAGTTACTCGATACGGGGGGCCTACGAGCAGTACTTC. It specifies CASSYSIRGAYEQYF.